The T cell receptor beta chain described here comes from a study of T cells expressing NK-cell markers. General study findings and limits: Roughly 6 donors showed dominant NKG2C+ clonotypes comprising roughly 1.0-7.0% of their CD8+ T cells.

Per germline, CDR1 LNHNV and CDR2 YYDKDF (reference sequence). The CDR3 covers 15 residues. With respect to this clonotype: Its antigen is undetermined.

The cDNA for TCR beta came from 5'RACE template switching with UMIs. TCRdb re-called the 5' RACE reads and shows each CDR3 protein once, DNA omitted. The listing records about 550,000 distinct CDR3 sequences. Sample: blood T cells: a sorted CD56 or NKG2C T cell subset, CD4+ or CD8+ T cells, or bulk PBMC T cells (not recorded which). This chain connects TRBV15 to TRBJ2-1; lacking DNA, the TRBD2 call made by TCRdb goes unchecked. This clonotype was sampled from a young man in good health. CDR3 in amino acids: CATSGQGLGGYEQFF. Drawing the rest from reference TRBV15 and TRBJ2-1, the complete variable domain is DAMVIQNPRYQVTQFGKPVTLSCSQTLNHNVMYWYQQKSSQAPKLLFHYYDKDFNNEADTPDNFQSRRPNTSFCFLDIRSPGLGDTAMYLCATSGQGLGGYEQFFGPGTRLTVL.